A single sample is the source of the 26 T cell receptor beta chains below, sequenced in a study of PD-1 blockade in classical Hodgkin lymphoma. Each and every patient relapsed after autologous stem cell transplantation, and patients got differing brentuximab vedotin exposure. Negative selection with magnets was how CD8+ T cells were isolated from the thawed PBMCs. The table came from immunoSEQ multiplex PCR; TCRdb's copy has only in-frame clones and leaves some out. The sample holds about 28,000 clones, just over 85% seen once. The sequences come from CD8+ T cells from blood, collected at baseline. These receptors came from a human donor with classical Hodgkin lymphoma.

The gene calls are TRBV28 and TRBJ2-7; maybe TRBD2 (6 bases). V lost 3 bases and J 7 bases, leaving 31 bases between the germline ends. Germline V gene lookup returns CDR1 MDHEN and CDR2 SYDVKM. The CDR3 is made up of 19 amino acids. The CDR3 protein is CASSFQRVSLVGGFGEQYF. DNA of the CDR3: TGTGCCAGCAGTTTCCAGCGGGTGTCTTTAGTCGGGGGTTTTGGGGAGCAGTACTTC.

The genes are TRBV7-9 and TRBJ2-7, with TRBD1 identical over 10 bases. Germline V gene data show CDR1 as SEHNR and CDR2 as FQNEAQ (reference sequence). CDR3 length: 17 residues. Unmatched junction bases numbered 12, after V lost 5 bases and J lost 2 bases. CDR3 sequence: CASSTGTGERRPYEQYF. In DNA form, the CDR3 reads TGTGCCAGCAGCACAGGGACAGGGGAGAGGAGACCCTACGAGCAGTACTTC.

The chain links TRBV5-1 to TRBJ1-1; D is unresolved. V was pared by 7 bases and J by 2 bases, with 9 bases between. CDR1 is SGHRS and CDR2 is YFSETQ in the germline V gene. This CDR3 contains 12 residues. Here the CDR3 reads CASATINTEAFF. CDR3 nucleotide sequence: TGCGCCAGCGCTACTATTAACACTGAAGCTTTCTTT.

The chain is built from TRBV9 and TRBJ2-7; 12 bases are a match to TRBD2. The CDR3 is made up of 14 amino acids. Trimming cost V 4 bases and J 6 bases; bases outside gene matches: 5. Germline V gene lookup returns CDR1 SGDLS and CDR2 YYNGEE. For the CDR3, the DNA is TGTGCCAGCAGCTTGGGACTAGCGGGCCTCGAGCAGTACTTC. Amino acids: CASSLGLAGLEQYF.

Remarks on this clone: Additional DNA sequences in this sample encode the identical CDR3. The rearrangement uses TRBV6-1 and TRBJ2-7, with D possibly being TRBD2 (5 bases). Germline loops: CDR1 MNHNS, CDR2 SASEGT. The ends were cut back, 1 base at V and 0 bases at J, with 7 bases in the middle. This CDR3 has 14 residues. In nucleotides, the CDR3 is TGTGCCAGCAGTGAAGTGGGGAGCTCCTACGAGCAGTACTTC. Protein: CASSEVGSSYEQYF.

This chain uses TRBV28 with TRBJ1-5; D gene uncertain. CDR3 length: 12 amino acids. The V gene's germline CDR1 is MDHEN and CDR2 SYDVKM. The V gene lost 4 bases and the J gene lost 7 bases, with 8 bases spanning the gap. The CDR3 nucleotides are TGTGCCAGCAGTTCGGTGAGGCAGCCCCAGCATTTT. As protein: CASSSVRQPQHF.

This chain uses TRBV5-1 with TRBJ2-7; 7 bases agree with TRBD1. The ends lost 1 base at V and 3 bases at J; junction bases unmatched: 4. Germline V CDR1 and CDR2: SGHRS, YFSETQ. This CDR3 is built from 14 residues. The CDR3 DNA reads TGCGCCAGCAGCTTGCGACAGGGTTACTACGAGCAGTACTTC. It yields the protein CASSLRQGYYEQYF.

The rearrangement links TRBV7-9 to TRBJ2-7, with a tentative D call TRBD2 (5 bases). The V end lost 4 bases, the J end lost 3 bases, and 19 bases lay between the germline ends. The CDR3 runs to 16 residues. CDR1 SEHNR and CDR2 FQNEAQ come from the germline V gene (reference sequence). The CDR3 DNA reads as TGTGCCAGCAGCTCCTCCGTCGGGATCCATCACTACGAGCAGTACTTC. This encodes CASSSSVGIHHYEQYF.

The rearrangement uses TRBV27 and TRBJ1-2, with a weak D call TRBD1 (5 bases). Germline CDR1 is MNHEY and CDR2 is SMNVEV (reference sequence). The CDR3 is 14 residues long. The V end was cut by 4 bases, the J end by 5 bases, with 14 bases between. The CDR3 spells CASSSTDSWYGYTF. The CDR3 coding sequence is TGTGCCAGCAGTTCGACCGACAGTTGGTATGGCTACACCTTC.

The gene calls are TRBV5-4 and TRBJ2-1; 10 positions agree with TRBD1. Per germline, CDR1 SGHNT and CDR2 YYREEE (reference sequence). The CDR3 is made up of 14 amino acids. J lost 8 bases, V lost 5 bases, and 7 bases had no gene match. This CDR3 reads CASRVRDRGYEQFF. The CDR3, as DNA: TGTGCCAGCAGAGTCCGGGACAGGGGTTATGAGCAGTTCTTC. The complete variable domain, with remaining parts taken from reference TRBV5-4 and TRBJ2-1, reads ETGVTQSPTHLIKTRGQQVTLRCSSQSGHNTVSWYQQALGQGPQFIFQYYREEENGRGNFPPRFSGLQFPNYSSELNVNALELDDSALYLCASRVRDRGYEQFFGPGTRLTVL.

This clone was recorded only once. This sequence joins TRBV9 and TRBJ1-3; TRBD1 aligns across 8 bases. V was pared by 3 bases and J by 4 bases, with 9 bases of the junction left unmatched. The germline CDR1 and CDR2 sequences are SGDLS and YYNGEE. CDR3 length: 16 amino acids. DNA of the CDR3: TGTGCCAGCAGCGGAGGGGACAGGCTGATCGGAAACACCATATATTTT. The encoded protein is CASSGGDRLIGNTIYF.

The CDR3 reads CASSYLSTPRETQYF. The CDR3 DNA reads TGTGCCAGCAGCTACCTCAGTACCCCCCGAGAGACCCAGTACTTC. The J gene is TRBJ2-5, the V gene TRBV7-6; D is unresolved. CDR3 length: 15 residues. The germline V and J ends were trimmed by 4 bases and 4 bases, with 16 bases remaining between them. Per the germline V gene, CDR1 is SGHVS and CDR2 is FNYEAQ.

This chain connects TRBV14 to TRBJ2-7; possibly TRBD2 for D (6 bases). Trimming pared 1 base from V and 3 bases from J, leaving 16 bases between. CDR1 and CDR2 (germline): SGHDN, FVKESK. There are 16 residues in the CDR3. The CDR3 spells CASSQGLASEIYEQYF. Written as DNA, the CDR3 is TGTGCCAGCAGCCAAGGTTTAGCTAGCGAGATCTACGAGCAGTACTTC.

This clone was seen only once. The gene calls are TRBV28 and TRBJ2-1, with 9 bases that match TRBD2. Germline V gene data show CDR1 as MDHEN and CDR2 as SYDVKM. The length of the CDR3 is 16 residues. J was trimmed by 7 bases and V by 4 bases; bases with no gene match: 11. The DNA for the CDR3 is TGTGCCAGCAGTTGGTGGCGGGAGGGCATCAGGAATGAGCAGTTCTTC. Amino acids: CASSWWREGIRNEQFF.

V and J are TRBV30 and TRBJ2-7; no firm D call. Germline CDR1 and CDR2: GTSNPN and SVGIG (reference sequence). V was cut by 8 bases and J by 0 bases, with 8 bases left in between. There are 11 residues in the CDR3. CDR3 DNA sequence: TGTGCCGGGTCGAGCTCCTACGAGCAGTACTTC. Protein sequence: CAGSSSYEQYF.

This clone appeared a single time. The chain recombines TRBV5-4 with TRBJ2-5; maybe TRBD1 (5 bases). The CDR3 is 15 amino acids. Germline CDR1 is SGHNT and CDR2 is YYREEE (reference sequence). Trimming removed 0 bases at V and 1 base at J, with 10 bases between. CDR3 nucleotide sequence: TGTGCCAGCAGCTTGGCCCTGACAGCCCAAGAGACCCAGTACTTC. Protein sequence: CASSLALTAQETQYF. Full variable domain (rest looked up from reference TRBV5-4 and TRBJ2-5): ETGVTQSPTHLIKTRGQQVTLRCSSQSGHNTVSWYQQALGQGPQFIFQYYREEENGRGNFPPRFSGLQFPNYSSELNVNALELDDSALYLCASSLALTAQETQYFGPGTRLLVL.

The chain joins TRBV6-1 to TRBJ2-3; the D is unclear. Germline CDR1 is MNHNS and CDR2 is SASEGT. This CDR3 spans 14 amino acids. V was trimmed by 3 bases and J by 4 bases, leaving 11 bases between them. The CDR3 loop reads CASSDWVVADTQYF. DNA for the CDR3: TGTGCCAGCAGTGACTGGGTAGTGGCAGATACGCAGTATTTT.

The chain couples TRBV4-1 to TRBJ2-2; maybe TRBD2 (5 bases). This CDR3 region has 15 residues. Trimming removed 4 bases at V and 0 bases at J, with 9 bases between. The V gene's germline CDR1 is MGHRA and CDR2 YSYEKL. CDR3 sequence: CASSLPLANTGELFF. Here the CDR3 DNA reads TGCGCCAGCAGCCTTCCACTAGCGAACACCGGGGAGCTGTTTTTT.

The J gene is TRBJ2-1, the V gene TRBV25-1; D uncertain. Germline V gene sequence: CDR1 MGHDK, CDR2 SYGVNS. The CDR3 is 14 residues long. With 3 bases removed from V and 2 bases from J, the gap between germline ends came to 8 bases. The CDR3 reads CASSDTGTYNEQFF. As DNA, the CDR3 is TGTGCCAGCAGTGATACCGGTACCTACAATGAGCAGTTCTTC.

The chain recombines TRBV11-1 with TRBJ2-1, with TRBD1 identical over 11 bases. The CDR3 is made up of 17 amino acids. V shed 5 bases and J 3 bases; nucleotides not matched to a gene: 9. Germline loops: CDR1 SGHAT, CDR2 FQDESV (reference sequence). In nucleotides, the CDR3 is TGTGCCAGCAGCCCCCCCCCGGGACAGGGGGACTACAATGAGCAGTTCTTC. Its translation is CASSPPPGQGDYNEQFF.

The CDR3 DNA follows: TGTGCCAGCAGTCCGGACAGGGGCGAGCAGCCCCAGCATTTT. Translated, it gives CASSPDRGEQPQHF. The J gene is TRBJ1-5, the V gene TRBV27, with TRBD1 matching over 9 bases. The CDR3 sequence is 14 residues long. V shed 5 bases, J shed 7 bases, and the junction held 6 bases outside the gene matches. Germline CDR1 reads MNHEY; CDR2 reads SMNVEV (reference sequence).

The chain couples TRBV30 to TRBJ1-6, with D unresolved. Deletions cut 1 base from V and 7 bases from J, with 5 bases between. CDR3 length equals 12 residues. Germline V CDR1 and CDR2: GTSNPN, SVGIG (reference sequence). The CDR3 coding sequence is TGTGCCTGGAGTGCTCCGAATTCACCCCTCCACTTT. It is translated as CAWSAPNSPLHF.

The rearrangement joins TRBV7-3 to TRBJ1-1; D ambiguous. The CDR3 loop spans 16 amino acids. V lost 0 bases and J 0 bases, leaving 11 bases between the germline ends. Germline CDR1 SGHTA, CDR2 FQGTGA. This CDR3 is CASSLTGRPMNTEAFF. The CDR3 DNA sequence: TGTGCCAGCAGCTTAACGGGCAGACCGATGAACACTGAAGCTTTCTTT.

V usage is TRBV4-1 and J usage is TRBJ1-1, with a possible D match to TRBD1 (6 bases). CDR3 length: 16 residues. Germline CDR1 reads MGHRA; CDR2 reads YSYEKL. The germline V and J ends were trimmed by 1 base and 2 bases, with 14 bases remaining between them. The CDR3 DNA follows: TGCGCCAGCAGCCAAGTCTCCGGGACACTCAACACTGAAGCTTTCTTT. Protein: CASSQVSGTLNTEAFF.

In this sample, this clone turned up once. The chain employs TRBV7-8 and TRBJ2-1; 14 nucleotides match TRBD2. The V segment lost 1 base and the J segment 5 bases; nucleotides outside the gene matches: 1. Germline V gives CDR1 SGHVS, CDR2 FQNEAQ. CDR3 length: 16 amino acids. CDR3 DNA: TGTGCCAGCAGCTTAGGACTAGCGGGAGGGCACAATGAGCAGTTCTTC. Protein product: CASSLGLAGGHNEQFF.

The chain employs TRBV5-1 and TRBJ2-7; D remains unclear. Germline loops: CDR1 SGHRS, CDR2 YFSETQ. The CDR3 sequence is 12 residues long. V lost 0 bases and J lost 4, with 5 bases in between. CDR3 nucleotide sequence: TGCGCCAGCAGCTTGGGTGGATACGAGCAGTACTTC. It encodes CASSLGGYEQYF.